This is a list of T cell receptor beta chains from one sample in a study of radiotherapy plus CTLA-4 blockade in lung cancer. The table came from immunoSEQ multiplex PCR; TCRdb's copy has only in-frame clones and leaves some out. This repertoire shows over 30,000 clones, just under 80% found once; its top ten account for less than 25%. The material was peripheral blood, obtained from a patient treated with radiotherapy plus ipilimumab. The receptors originated from a human donor with non-small cell lung cancer that progressed on radiotherapy plus ipilimumab. CDR3s include the opening cysteine and the closing phenylalanine or tryptophan. A D gene is named only where the DNA matches it firmly. Only part of the rows carry a size: once, few, many, or a class if the clone is expanded.

d_gene,v_gene,j_gene,abundance,CDR3aa,CDR3nt
TRBD2,TRBV7-3,TRBJ2-3,-,CASSSPGGADTQYF,TGTGCCAGCAGCTCCCCGGGGGGGGCAGATACGCAGTATTTT
TRBD1,TRBV4-1,TRBJ1-2,few,CASSQTGKRDGYTF,TGCGCCAGCAGCCAGACAGGGAAGAGGGATGGCTACACCTTC
TRBD2,TRBV29-1,TRBJ2-5,-,CSVESGQVGGAQYF,TGCAGCGTTGAATCGGGTCAGGTTGGGGGGGCCCAGTACTTC
-,TRBV18,TRBJ2-6,-,CASSPNQGGSGANVLTF,TGTGCCAGCTCACCGAACCAGGGGGGATCTGGGGCCAACGTCCTGACTTTC
TRBD2,TRBV7-2,TRBJ2-7,few,CASSLAGVAGGYEQYF,TGTGCCAGCAGCTTAGCTGGGGTGGCGGGGGGGTACGAGCAGTACTTC
-,TRBV6-5,TRBJ1-4,-,CASSRSGATNEKLFF,TGTGCCAGCTCTCGGAGCGGAGCAACTAATGAAAAACTGTTTTTT
TRBD2,TRBV5-4,TRBJ2-7,-,CASSRGGGVTYEQYF,TGTGCCAGCAGCCGGGGGGGTGGGGTTACCTACGAGCAGTACTTC
TRBD2,TRBV5-4,TRBJ2-1,-,CASSSSGGLYNEQFF,TGTGCCAGCAGCTCCAGCGGGGGCCTCTACAATGAGCAGTTCTTC
TRBD1,TRBV5-1,TRBJ2-7,-,CASSLDGQGAREQYF,TGCGCCAGCAGCTTGGATGGTCAGGGGGCTCGCGAGCAGTACTTC
-,TRBV2,TRBJ2-5,-,CASRLGLGGTQYF,TGTGCCAGCAGACTAGGGTTGGGGGGGACCCAGTACTTC
-,TRBV7-9,TRBJ1-1,once,CASSLDRASEAFF,TGTGCCAGCAGCTTAGACAGGGCATCTGAAGCTTTCTTT
TRBD1,TRBV18,TRBJ2-1,-,CASSPGQGLFF,TGTGCCAGCTCACCGGGACAGGGTCTGTTCTTC
-,TRBV9,TRBJ1-2,-,CASSGNRGGYTF,TGTGCCAGCTCCGGCAATAGGGGTGGCTACACCTTC
TRBD1,TRBV28,TRBJ1-2,once,CASSSQISDRGPSNYGYTF,TGTGCCAGCAGTTCCCAAATATCCGACAGGGGTCCTTCTAACTATGGCTACACCTTC
TRBD2,TRBV27,TRBJ2-3,-,CASSLRGLAGGDTDTQYF,TGTGCCAGCAGTTTACGGGGACTAGCGGGGGGAGACACAGATACGCAGTATTTT
-,TRBV6-1,TRBJ2-7,-,CASSVQGYEQYF,TGTGCCAGCAGTGTACAGGGATACGAGCAGTACTTC
-,TRBV10-3,TRBJ1-5,-,CAISESPGASQPQHF,TGTGCCATCAGTGAGTCCCCAGGGGCAAGTCAGCCCCAGCATTTT
-,TRBV7-7,TRBJ2-5,-,CASSGERQETQYF,TGTGCTAGCAGCGGCGAGCGGCAAGAGACCCAGTACTTC
TRBD2,TRBV2,TRBJ2-3,-,CASGWRGGDADTQYF,TGTGCCAGCGGGTGGCGGGGGGGGGATGCAGATACGCAGTATTTT
-,TRBV11-2,TRBJ2-7,-,CASSRFSTTGGAPYEQYF,TGTGCCAGCAGCCGATTTTCCACTACCGGGGGAGCCCCCTACGAGCAGTACTTC
-,TRBV19,TRBJ2-1,-,CASSPREGNEQFF,TGTGCCAGTAGTCCACGAGAGGGCAATGAGCAGTTCTTC
TRBD1,TRBV9,TRBJ2-7,-,CASAGQGTDYEQYF,TGTGCCAGCGCTGGACAGGGGACTGACTACGAGCAGTACTTC
TRBD1,TRBV19,TRBJ2-7,-,CASSIGGPGQGNLYEQYF,TGTGCCAGTAGTATAGGTGGACCGGGACAGGGGAACCTCTACGAGCAGTACTTC
-,TRBV5-6,TRBJ1-5,-,CASSPGFSNQPQHF,TGTGCCAGCAGCCCAGGGTTTTCCAATCAGCCCCAGCATTTT
-,TRBV5-1,TRBJ2-2,-,CASSPGTTNTGELFF,TGCGCCAGCAGCCCCGGGACAACGAACACCGGGGAGCTGTTTTTT
TRBD2,TRBV11-3,TRBJ2-1,-,CASSPGLAGANEQFF,TGTGCCAGCAGCCCCGGACTAGCGGGGGCGAATGAGCAGTTCTTC
TRBD2,TRBV4-3,TRBJ2-7,few,CASSQAISGTTSYEQYF,TGCGCCAGCAGCCAGGCCATATCCGGGACTACGTCCTACGAGCAGTACTTC
-,TRBV2,TRBJ1-4,once,CASQGGEGEKLFF,TGTGCCAGCCAGGGAGGGGAGGGGGAAAAACTGTTTTTT
-,TRBV6-5,TRBJ2-5,-,CASSYRGFETQYF,TGTGCCAGCAGTTACAGGGGCTTCGAGACCCAGTACTTC
TRBD2,TRBV7-2,TRBJ2-2,-,CASSRGGGTGELFF,TGTGCCAGCAGCCGGGGGGGAGGCACCGGGGAGCTGTTTTTT
-,TRBV19,TRBJ1-2,-,CASGSYGYTF,TGTGCCAGTGGCTCCTATGGCTACACCTTC
-,TRBV6-1,TRBJ1-4,-,CASREGQTQNEKLFF,TGTGCCAGCAGGGAAGGACAGACCCAAAATGAAAAACTGTTTTTT
TRBD2,TRBV27,TRBJ2-7,-,CASRETSGVPYEQYF,TGTGCCAGCAGGGAGACTAGCGGGGTTCCCTACGAGCAGTACTTC
-,TRBV6-5,TRBJ1-1,-,CASSGGQSWPEAFF,TGTGCCAGCAGCGGGGGGCAGAGCTGGCCGGAAGCTTTCTTT
-,TRBV16,TRBJ1-6,few,CASSQGDSSSPLHF,TGTGCCAGCAGCCAAGGGGACTCGTCTTCACCCCTCCACTTT
-,TRBV5-8,TRBJ1-1,few,CASSLQNTEAFF,TGTGCCAGCAGCTTGCAAAACACTGAAGCTTTCTTT
TRBD2,TRBV6-1,TRBJ2-7,-,CASSELTSGPYEQYF,TGTGCCAGCAGTGAATTGACTAGCGGTCCCTACGAGCAGTACTTC
-,TRBV5-1,TRBJ2-7,few,CASSLVPAEEQYF,TGCGCCAGCAGCTTGGTACCTGCGGAAGAGCAGTACTTC
-,TRBV7-8,TRBJ1-1,-,CASSGPGNTEAFF,TGTGCCAGCAGCGGCCCGGGTAACACTGAAGCTTTCTTT
TRBD1,TRBV27,TRBJ2-7,-,CASSIQGTGYYEQYF,TGTGCCAGCAGTATCCAAGGGACAGGGTATTACGAGCAGTACTTC
-,TRBV18,TRBJ1-5,-,CASSQETLLYQPQHF,TGTGCCAGCTCACAGGAGACCCTACTTTATCAGCCCCAGCATTTT
TRBD1,TRBV7-3,TRBJ2-1,-,CASSFPGQGYNEQFF,TGTGCCAGCAGCTTCCCGGGACAGGGGTACAATGAGCAGTTCTTC
TRBD1,TRBV19,TRBJ1-3,once,CASKGGLGQDFGNTIYF,TGTGCCAGTAAAGGGGGTCTGGGACAGGATTTTGGAAACACCATATATTTT
TRBD1,TRBV6-6,TRBJ2-7,-,CASSYSGTGRGYF,TGTGCCAGCAGTTACTCGGGGACAGGGCGAGGGTACTTC
-,TRBV4-1,TRBJ1-1,-,CASSQGWAGTEAFF,TGCGCCAGCAGCCAGGGCTGGGCGGGGACTGAAGCTTTCTTT
TRBD1,TRBV4-3,TRBJ1-4,-,CASSTTDRVGTNEKLFF,TGCGCCAGCAGCACTACGGACAGGGTGGGGACTAATGAAAAACTGTTTTTT
TRBD1,TRBV19,TRBJ1-1,medium-sized,CASSWPGQGNTEAFF,TGTGCCAGTAGCTGGCCGGGACAGGGGAACACTGAAGCTTTCTTT
TRBD2,TRBV27,TRBJ2-5,-,CASSQWGGETQYF,TGTGCCAGCAGTCAATGGGGGGGGGAGACCCAGTACTTC
-,TRBV28,TRBJ1-5,few,CASSLGGHFSNQPQHF,TGTGCCAGCAGTTTGGGCGGGCACTTCAGCAATCAGCCCCAGCATTTT
TRBD2,TRBV19,TRBJ2-1,-,CASSTQAGAPYNEQFF,TGTGCCAGTAGTACCCAAGCGGGGGCACCTTACAATGAGCAGTTCTTC
TRBD1,TRBV10-3,TRBJ1-2,-,CAISEQGTGANYGYTF,TGTGCCATCAGTGAGCAAGGGACAGGGGCTAACTATGGCTACACCTTC
-,TRBV25-1,TRBJ2-5,few,CASTEGGGFQETQYF,TGTGCCAGCACCGAAGGGGGAGGGTTCCAAGAGACCCAGTACTTC
-,TRBV4-3,TRBJ1-2,-,CASSQETGPGLNGYTF,TGCGCCAGCAGCCAAGAAACAGGGCCAGGGTTGAATGGCTACACCTTC
TRBD2,TRBV5-1,TRBJ2-5,-,CASSLGSRGNQETQYF,TGCGCCAGCAGCTTGGGCTCGCGGGGGAACCAAGAGACCCAGTACTTC
TRBD1,TRBV5-4,TRBJ2-5,-,CASSFQGAPQETQYF,TGTGCCAGCAGCTTCCAGGGGGCGCCGCAAGAGACCCAGTACTTC
TRBD2,TRBV4-2,TRBJ2-3,-,CASSQDSGASTDTQYF,TGTGCCAGCAGCCAAGATAGCGGGGCTAGCACAGATACGCAGTATTTT
TRBD2,TRBV9,TRBJ2-1,few,CASSTIGGAYNEQFF,TGTGCCAGCAGCACCATCGGGGGGGCCTACAATGAGCAGTTCTTC
TRBD2,TRBV6-5,TRBJ2-2,-,CASLAGNTGELFF,TGTGCCAGCCTAGCGGGAAACACCGGGGAGCTGTTTTTT
-,TRBV4-1,TRBJ2-6,-,CASSQDRNVLTF,TGCGCCAGCAGCCAAGATCGCAACGTCCTGACTTTC